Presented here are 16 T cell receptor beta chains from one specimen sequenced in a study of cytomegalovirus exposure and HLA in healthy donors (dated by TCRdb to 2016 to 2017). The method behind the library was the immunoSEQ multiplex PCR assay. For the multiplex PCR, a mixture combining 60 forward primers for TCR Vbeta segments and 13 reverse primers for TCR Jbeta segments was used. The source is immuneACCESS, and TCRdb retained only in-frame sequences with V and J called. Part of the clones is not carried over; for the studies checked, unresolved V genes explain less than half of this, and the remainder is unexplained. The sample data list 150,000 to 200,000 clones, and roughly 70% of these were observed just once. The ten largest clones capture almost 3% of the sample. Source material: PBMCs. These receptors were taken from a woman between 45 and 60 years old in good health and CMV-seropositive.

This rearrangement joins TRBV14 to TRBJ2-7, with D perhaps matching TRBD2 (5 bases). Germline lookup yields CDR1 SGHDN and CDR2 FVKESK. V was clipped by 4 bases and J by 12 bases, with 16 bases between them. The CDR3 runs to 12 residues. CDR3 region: CASSPSGRTPYF. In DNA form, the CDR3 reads TGTGCCAGCAGCCCAAGCGGACGAACTCCGTACTTC.

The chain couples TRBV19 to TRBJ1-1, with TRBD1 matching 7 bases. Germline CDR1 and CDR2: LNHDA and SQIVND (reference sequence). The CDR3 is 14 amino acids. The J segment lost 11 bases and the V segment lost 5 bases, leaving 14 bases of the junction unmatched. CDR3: CASSQEGMGQTAFF. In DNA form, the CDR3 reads TGTGCCAGTAGTCAAGAAGGGATGGGACAGACCGCTTTCTTT.

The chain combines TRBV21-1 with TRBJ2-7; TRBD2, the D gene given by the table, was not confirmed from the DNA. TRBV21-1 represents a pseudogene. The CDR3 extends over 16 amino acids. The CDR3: CASSKDGVAGKHEQYF. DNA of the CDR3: TGTGCCAGCAGCAAAGATGGGGTAGCGGGGAAACACGAGCAGTACTTC.

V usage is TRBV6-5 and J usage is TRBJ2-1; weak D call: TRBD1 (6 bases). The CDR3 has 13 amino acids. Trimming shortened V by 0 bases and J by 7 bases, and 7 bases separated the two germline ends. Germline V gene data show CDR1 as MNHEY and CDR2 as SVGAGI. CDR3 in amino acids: CASSYSGQNEQFF. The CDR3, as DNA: TGTGCCAGCAGTTACTCAGGACAGAATGAGCAGTTCTTC.

The CDR3 DNA reads TGTGCCAGCAGACGGGACAGGGACTGGGGCCGGGGTGAAGCTTTCTTT. Translating it yields CASRRDRDWGRGEAFF. This chain joins TRBV7-9 and TRBJ1-1, with TRBD1 matching over 9 bases. There are 16 residues in the CDR3. Germline CDR1 SEHNR, CDR2 FQNEAQ (reference sequence). The junction had 15 bases not matched to a gene; V was cut back by 6 bases and J by 7 bases.

The CDR3 DNA reads as TGTGCCAGCAGCTTACGGGGAGAGGGCCCAAGTTCACCCCTCCACTTT. Amino acid sequence: CASSLRGEGPSSPLHF. J is TRBJ1-6 and V is TRBV7-8; D is uncertain. The V end lost 2 bases, the J end lost 9 bases, and 17 bases lay between the germline ends. The CDR3 loop spans 16 amino acids. Germline V lookup: CDR1 SGHVS, CDR2 FQNEAQ.

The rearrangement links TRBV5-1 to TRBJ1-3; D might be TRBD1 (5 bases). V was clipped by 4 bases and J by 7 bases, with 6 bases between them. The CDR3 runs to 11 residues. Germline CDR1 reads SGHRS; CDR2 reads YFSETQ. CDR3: CASSRGNTIYF. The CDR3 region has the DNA TGCGCCAGCAGCCGGGGGAACACCATATATTTT. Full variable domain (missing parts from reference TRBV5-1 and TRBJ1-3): KAGVTQTPRYLIKTRGQQVTLSCSPISGHRSVSWYQQTPGQGLQFLFEYFSETQRNKGNFPGRFSGRQFSNSRSEMNVSTLELGDSALYLCASSRGNTIYFGEGSWLTVV.

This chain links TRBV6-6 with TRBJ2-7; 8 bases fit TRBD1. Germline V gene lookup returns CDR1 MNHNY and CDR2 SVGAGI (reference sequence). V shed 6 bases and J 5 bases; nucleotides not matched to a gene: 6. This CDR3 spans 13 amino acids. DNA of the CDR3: TGTGCCAGCAGACAGGACAGGGCCCACGAGCAGTACTTC. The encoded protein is CASRQDRAHEQYF.

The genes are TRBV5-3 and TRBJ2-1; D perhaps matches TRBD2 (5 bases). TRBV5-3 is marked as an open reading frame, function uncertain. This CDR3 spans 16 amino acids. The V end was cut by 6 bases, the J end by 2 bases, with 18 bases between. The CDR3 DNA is TGTGCCAGAAACCGCCCCCGGGGTAAGGCCTACAATGAGCAGTTCTTC. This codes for CARNRPRGKAYNEQFF.

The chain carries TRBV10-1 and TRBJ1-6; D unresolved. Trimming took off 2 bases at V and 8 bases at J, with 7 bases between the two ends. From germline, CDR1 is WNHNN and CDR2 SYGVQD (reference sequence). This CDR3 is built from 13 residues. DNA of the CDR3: TGCGCCAGCAGTGAGGACATTTATTCACCCCTCCACTTT. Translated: CASSEDIYSPLHF.

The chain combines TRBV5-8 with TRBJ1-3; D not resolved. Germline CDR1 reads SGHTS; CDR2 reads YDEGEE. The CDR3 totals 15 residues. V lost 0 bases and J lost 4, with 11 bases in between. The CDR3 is CASSLGYVGGNTIYF. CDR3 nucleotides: TGTGCCAGCAGCTTGGGTTACGTCGGGGGAAACACCATATATTTT.

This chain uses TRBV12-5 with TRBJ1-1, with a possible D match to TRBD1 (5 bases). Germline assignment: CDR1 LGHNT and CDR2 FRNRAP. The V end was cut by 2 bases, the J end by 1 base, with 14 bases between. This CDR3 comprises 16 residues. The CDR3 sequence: CASGLQAGRGNTEAFF. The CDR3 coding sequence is TGTGCTAGTGGTTTGCAGGCAGGGCGAGGGAACACTGAAGCTTTCTTT.

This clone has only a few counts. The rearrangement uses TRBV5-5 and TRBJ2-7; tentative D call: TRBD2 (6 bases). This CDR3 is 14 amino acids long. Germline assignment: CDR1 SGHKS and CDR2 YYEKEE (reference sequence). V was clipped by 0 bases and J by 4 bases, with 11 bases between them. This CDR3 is CASSLGWGEYEQYF. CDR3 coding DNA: TGTGCCAGCAGCTTGGGGTGGGGGGAATACGAGCAGTACTTC.

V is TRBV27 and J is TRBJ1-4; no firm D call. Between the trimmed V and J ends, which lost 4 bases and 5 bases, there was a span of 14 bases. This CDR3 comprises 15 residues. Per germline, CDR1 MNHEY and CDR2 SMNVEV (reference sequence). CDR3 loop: CASSSQGRTNEKLFF. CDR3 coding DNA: TGTGCCAGCAGTTCACAAGGGAGAACCAATGAAAAACTGTTTTTT.

The CDR3 region is CASSYARGTYGYTF. CDR3 sequence (DNA): TGTGCCAGCAGTTACGCTCGGGGTACCTATGGCTACACCTTC. V gene TRBV6-5 combines with J gene TRBJ1-2; D is undetermined. Germline assignment: CDR1 MNHEY and CDR2 SVGAGI. Trimming cost V 2 bases and J 4 bases, with 11 bases left between them. This CDR3 comprises 14 residues.

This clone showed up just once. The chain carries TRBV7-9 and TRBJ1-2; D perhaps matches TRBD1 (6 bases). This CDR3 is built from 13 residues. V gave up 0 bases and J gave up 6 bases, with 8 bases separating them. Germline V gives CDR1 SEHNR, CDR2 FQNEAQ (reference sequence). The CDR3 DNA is TGTGCCAGCAGCTTAGCAGGGGGAGATGGCTACACCTTC. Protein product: CASSLAGGDGYTF.